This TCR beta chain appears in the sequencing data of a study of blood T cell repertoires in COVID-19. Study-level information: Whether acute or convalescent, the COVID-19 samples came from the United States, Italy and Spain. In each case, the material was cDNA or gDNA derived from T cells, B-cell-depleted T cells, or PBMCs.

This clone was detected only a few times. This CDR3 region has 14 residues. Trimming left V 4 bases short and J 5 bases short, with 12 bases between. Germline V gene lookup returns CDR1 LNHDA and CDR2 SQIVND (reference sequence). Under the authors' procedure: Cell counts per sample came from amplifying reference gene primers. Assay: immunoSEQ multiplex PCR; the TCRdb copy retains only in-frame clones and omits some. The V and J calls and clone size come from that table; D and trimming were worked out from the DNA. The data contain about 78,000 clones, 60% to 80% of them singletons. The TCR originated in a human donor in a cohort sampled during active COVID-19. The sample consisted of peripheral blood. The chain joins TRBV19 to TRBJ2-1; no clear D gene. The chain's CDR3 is CASSTLVRHNEQFF. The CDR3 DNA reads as TGTGCCAGTAGTACGCTAGTACGCCACAATGAGCAGTTCTTC.